These T cell receptor beta chains were read from a single sample in a study of T cells after yellow fever vaccination. Via MiXCR, TCRdb re-called the 5' RACE reads, giving one row per CDR3 protein. This sample has hundreds of thousands of distinct CDR3 sequences, with roughly 14% found just once. The sample here was PBMCs, taken on the day of the yellow fever booster vaccination. The receptors stem from a man aged 25-45 years who received the YFV17D yellow fever vaccine. The CDR3 runs from the conserved cysteine through the conserved F or W. D genes are given only for firm matches. Not every row has a clone size; where given, it reads once, few, many or a size class.

>TRBD2|TRBJ2-1|few|TRBV6-5
CASSYGGAGGLYNEQFF
TGTGCCAGCAGTTACGGGGGAGCGGGAGGGCTCTACAATGAGCAGTTCTTC
>TRBD2|TRBJ2-3|few|TRBV4-3
CASSQRGLADPDTQYF
TGCGCCAGCAGCCAAAGGGGACTAGCGGATCCAGATACGCAGTATTTT
>TRBD2|TRBJ2-1|few|TRBV20-1
CSASLAGGDNEQFF
TGCAGTGCTAGTTTAGCGGGAGGAGACAATGAGCAGTTCTTC
>NA|TRBJ2-2|few|TRBV5-1
CASSSSPAVGISGELFF
TGCGCCAGCAGCTCTAGCCCGGCGGTGGGTATTTCCGGGGAGCTGTTTTTT
>TRBD2|TRBJ2-1|many|TRBV5-1
CASRIQREYNEQFF
TGCGCCAGCCGAATTCAGCGGGAGTACAATGAGCAGTTCTTC
>NA|TRBJ2-3|NA|TRBV18
CASSPPRAGADTQYF
TGTGCCAGCTCACCACCAAGAGCGGGTGCAGATACGCAGTATTTT
>NA|TRBJ1-6|NA|TRBV5-4
CASSLGRGSPLHF
TGTGCCAGCAGCTTGGGCCGGGGTTCACCCCTCCACTTT
>NA|TRBJ2-7|NA|TRBV12-3/TRBV12-4
CASSPRGWSYEQYF
TGTGCCAGCAGCCCCAGGGGCTGGTCCTACGAGCAGTACTTC
>NA|TRBJ2-7|NA|TRBV10-3
CAISASRIEQYF
TGTGCCATCAGTGCCTCCCGAATCGAGCAGTACTTC
>NA|TRBJ2-3|NA|TRBV5-1
CASSKGEGPTDTQYF
TGCGCCAGCAGCAAAGGCGAGGGGCCCACAGATACGCAGTATTTT
>TRBD1|TRBJ2-5|NA|TRBV5-1
CASSALTGTGGWQETQYF
TGCGCCAGCAGCGCCTTGACCGGGACAGGGGGCTGGCAAGAGACCCAGTACTTC
>NA|TRBJ2-1|NA|TRBV7-2
CASSEIGYEQFF
TGTGCCAGCAGCGAGATAGGCTATGAGCAGTTCTTC